This T cell receptor (beta chain) was documented in a study of T-cell memory formation after mild COVID-19. This clonotype has a handful of counts. TCRdb fed the 5' RACE reads into MiXCR, producing one record per CDR3 protein. This table has about half a million distinct CDR3 sequences, 15% to 20% appearing once. V was trimmed by 2 bases and J by 2 bases, leaving 11 bases between them. Germline V gene sequence: CDR1 SGDLS, CDR2 YYNGEE. This CDR3 region has 14 residues. The receptor comes from an adult woman who had mild COVID-19 (a few samples of this study predate the infection). Cell type and time point are not known. Material for sequencing was PBMCs or a T cell subset sorted from them (not recorded which). V gene TRBV9 combines with J gene TRBJ2-7; D perhaps matches TRBD1 (6 bases). The CDR3 coding sequence is TGTGCCAGCAGCGTTACAGGGTCCACCTACGAGCAGTACTTC. Its protein product is CASSVTGSTYEQYF. The complete variable domain, with remaining parts taken from reference TRBV9 and TRBJ2-7, reads DSGVTQTPKHLITATGQRVTLRCSPRSGDLSVYWYQQSLDQGLQFLIQYYNGEERAKGNILERFSAQQFPDLHSELNLSSLELGDSALYFCASSVTGSTYEQYFGPGTRLTVT.